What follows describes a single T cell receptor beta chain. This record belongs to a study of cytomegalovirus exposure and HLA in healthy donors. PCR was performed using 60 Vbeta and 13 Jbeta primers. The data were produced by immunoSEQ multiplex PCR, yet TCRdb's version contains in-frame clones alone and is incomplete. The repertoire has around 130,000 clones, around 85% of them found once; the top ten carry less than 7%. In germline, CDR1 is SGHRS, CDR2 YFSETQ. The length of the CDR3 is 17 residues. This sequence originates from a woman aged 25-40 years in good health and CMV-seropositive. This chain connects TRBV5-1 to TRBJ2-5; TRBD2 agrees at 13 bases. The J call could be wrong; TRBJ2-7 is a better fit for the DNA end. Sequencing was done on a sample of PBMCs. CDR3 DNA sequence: TGCGCCAGCAGCCTCGGGACTAGCGGGGCGATCTCCTACGAGCAGTACTTC. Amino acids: CASSLGTSGAISYEQYF.